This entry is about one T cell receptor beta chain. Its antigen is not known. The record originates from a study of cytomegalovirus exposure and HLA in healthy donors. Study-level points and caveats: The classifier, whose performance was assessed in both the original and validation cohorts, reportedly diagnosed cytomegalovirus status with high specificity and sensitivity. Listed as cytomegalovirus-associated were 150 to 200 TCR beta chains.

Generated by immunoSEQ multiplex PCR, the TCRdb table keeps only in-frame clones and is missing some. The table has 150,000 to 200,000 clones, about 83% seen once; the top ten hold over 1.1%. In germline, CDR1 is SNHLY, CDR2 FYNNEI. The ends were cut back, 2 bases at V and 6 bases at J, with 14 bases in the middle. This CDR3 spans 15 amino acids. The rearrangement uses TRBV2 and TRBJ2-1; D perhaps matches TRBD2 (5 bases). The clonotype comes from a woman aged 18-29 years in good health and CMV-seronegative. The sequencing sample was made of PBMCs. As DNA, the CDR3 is TGTGCCAGCAGTGAACGGGAACTAGTGAGCAATGAGCAGTTCTTC. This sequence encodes CASSERELVSNEQFF.